A selection of T cell receptor beta chains follows, all from one sample in a study of T cells in Graves' hyperthyroidism and ophthalmopathy. TCRdb analysed the multiplex PCR reads with MiXCR anew, one entry per CDR3 protein. The table records 300,000 to 400,000 distinct CDR3 sequences, 21% of them present only once. Sequencing was carried out using blood. These receptors all come from a woman aged 45-65 years with Graves' hyperthyroidism. Both conserved end residues are part of each CDR3. The order of the fields is D gene, clone size, J gene, CDR3 length, V gene, CDR3 DNA, CDR3 protein. D genes are given only for firm matches. Clone size is shown for a subset of rows, as once, few, many or a class of expanded clone.

D: -
size: few
J: TRBJ2-2
length: 14
V: TRBV20-1
DNA: TGCAGTGCTAGATCGGGGTATTACACCGGGGAGCTGTTTTTT
CDR3: CSARSGYYTGELFF

D: -
size: many
J: TRBJ2-2
length: 16
V: TRBV3-1
DNA: TGTGCCAGCAGCCAGTTCAGGGGCTCGAACACCGGGGAGCTGTTTTTT
CDR3: CASSQFRGSNTGELFF

D: -
size: few
J: TRBJ1-2
length: 13
V: TRBV6-5
DNA: TGTGCCAGCAGTTACGACAGGATTGCGGGCTACACCTTC
CDR3: CASSYDRIAGYTF

D: TRBD1
size: many
J: TRBJ2-3
length: 16
V: TRBV5-1
DNA: TGCGCCAGCAGCTCGGGACAGCCCGGGAGCACAGATACGCAGTATTTT
CDR3: CASSSGQPGSTDTQYF

D: -
size: many
J: TRBJ2-2
length: 15
V: TRBV12-5
DNA: TGTGCTAGTGGATCCCTAGTTGACGACACCGGGGAGCTGTTTTTT
CDR3: CASGSLVDDTGELFF

D: TRBD2
size: -
J: TRBJ2-1
length: 14
V: TRBV24-1
DNA: TGTGCCACCAGTAAAAGACTAGCGTCCAATGAGCAGTTCTTC
CDR3: CATSKRLASNEQFF

D: TRBD2
size: many
J: TRBJ2-1
length: 15
V: TRBV6-1
DNA: TGTGCCAGCAGCGCCGGGACTAGCGGTAACAATGAGCAGTTCTTC
CDR3: CASSAGTSGNNEQFF

D: TRBD2
size: -
J: TRBJ2-7
length: 20
V: TRBV7-9
DNA: TGTGCCAGCAGCTCCGCGGGGGGGGGGGGGACTAGCGGAGCCCTTGGGGAGCAGTACTTC
CDR3: CASSSAGGGGTSGALGEQYF

D: -
size: many
J: TRBJ2-7
length: 14
V: TRBV7-6
DNA: TGTGCCAGCAGCACCACCTCGGTAGGGTACGAGCAGTACTTC
CDR3: CASSTTSVGYEQYF

D: -
size: few
J: TRBJ1-2
length: 15
V: TRBV5-1
DNA: TGCGCCAGCAGCTTGAGGGACCCACCTGACTATGGCTACACCTTC
CDR3: CASSLRDPPDYGYTF

D: -
size: many
J: TRBJ1-1
length: 13
V: TRBV14
DNA: TGTGCCAGCAGCCAAGGGACAGCGACTGAAGCTTTCTTT
CDR3: CASSQGTATEAFF

D: TRBD1
size: many
J: TRBJ2-1
length: 15
V: TRBV28
DNA: TGTGCCAGCAGTCGACCGGGACAGGGGAGCAATGAGCAGTTCTTC
CDR3: CASSRPGQGSNEQFF

D: TRBD2
size: many
J: TRBJ2-4
length: 18
V: TRBV7-9
DNA: TGTGCCAGCAGCCCTTGGACTAGCGGGGGCTTAGCCAAAAACATTCAGTACTTC
CDR3: CASSPWTSGGLAKNIQYF

D: TRBD1
size: many
J: TRBJ1-5
length: 16
V: TRBV28
DNA: TGTGCCAGCAGTCCCCCATTGACAGGGGGCAGGCAGCCCCAGCATTTT
CDR3: CASSPPLTGGRQPQHF

D: TRBD1
size: many
J: TRBJ1-1
length: 17
V: TRBV6-1
DNA: TGTGCCAGCAGTGAAACCCCCTTGACAGGGGGCCGCACTGAAGCTTTCTTT
CDR3: CASSETPLTGGRTEAFF

D: TRBD2
size: many
J: TRBJ2-4
length: 15
V: TRBV11-3
DNA: TGTGCCAGCAGCTTAGCGGGGGGGCCAGAAAACATTCAGTACTTC
CDR3: CASSLAGGPENIQYF

D: TRBD1
size: many
J: TRBJ2-7
length: 16
V: TRBV18
DNA: TGTGCCAGCTCACCACAGGGACAGGGCTCCCACTACGAGCAGTACTTC
CDR3: CASSPQGQGSHYEQYF

D: -
size: -
J: TRBJ2-7
length: 15
V: TRBV4-2
DNA: TGTGCCAGCAGCCGGGAGGGACAGCCGACCTACGAGCAGTACTTC
CDR3: CASSREGQPTYEQYF

D: TRBD1
size: many
J: TRBJ2-5
length: 13
V: TRBV12-3/TRBV12-4
DNA: TGTGCCAGCAGATGGGGACAGCAAGAGACCCAGTACTTC
CDR3: CASRWGQQETQYF

D: TRBD1
size: many
J: TRBJ2-7
length: 15
V: TRBV6-1
DNA: TGTGCCAGCAGCCACCGGGACAGGGTCCACTACGAGCAGTACTTC
CDR3: CASSHRDRVHYEQYF

D: -
size: few
J: TRBJ2-3
length: 18
V: TRBV9
DNA: TGTGCCAGCAGCGTAGGTAAAATAGATGTGTATAGGGCAGATACGCAGTATTTT
CDR3: CASSVGKIDVYRADTQYF

D: TRBD2
size: -
J: TRBJ2-3
length: 19
V: TRBV7-9
DNA: TGTGCCAGCAGCTTTTTCCCTCCGACTAGCGGGGGGGCAACAGATACGCAGTATTTT
CDR3: CASSFFPPTSGGATDTQYF

D: TRBD1
size: many
J: TRBJ2-1
length: 13
V: TRBV19
DNA: TGTGCCAGTAGTATGACAGGGGCGGGGGAGCAGTTCTTC
CDR3: CASSMTGAGEQFF

D: TRBD1
size: -
J: TRBJ2-5
length: 14
V: TRBV10-3
DNA: TGTGCCATCAGGGCCGGGACAGGGGAAGAGACCCAGTACTTC
CDR3: CAIRAGTGEETQYF

D: TRBD2
size: few
J: TRBJ2-1
length: 16
V: TRBV5-1
DNA: TGCGCCAGCAGCTCGATCTCGGGGGGGGAATACAATGAGCAGTTCTTC
CDR3: CASSSISGGEYNEQFF

D: -
size: -
J: TRBJ2-3
length: 21
V: TRBV10-3
DNA: TGTGCCATCAGTAGAGGCAAAGTTTGTGTAGCCAGGAACGGACCCACAGATACGCAGTATTTT
CDR3: CAISRGKVCVARNGPTDTQYF

D: -
size: -
J: TRBJ1-1
length: 13
V: TRBV3-1
DNA: TGTGCCAGCAGCCAAATCCCAACTGGTGAAGCTTTCTTT
CDR3: CASSQIPTGEAFF

D: TRBD1
size: -
J: TRBJ1-2
length: 16
V: TRBV18
DNA: TGTGCCAGCTCACCACCTGGACAGGGAACTAACTATGGCTACACCTTC
CDR3: CASSPPGQGTNYGYTF

D: -
size: -
J: TRBJ2-1
length: 15
V: TRBV7-2
DNA: TGTGCCAGCAGCATGGACTTTCGGGGTGACAATGAGCAGTTCTTC
CDR3: CASSMDFRGDNEQFF

D: -
size: many
J: TRBJ1-5
length: 14
V: TRBV20-1
DNA: TGCAGTGCCAAAGGAGAATTTAGCAATCAGCCCCAGCATTTT
CDR3: CSAKGEFSNQPQHF

D: -
size: many
J: TRBJ1-6
length: 16
V: TRBV18
DNA: TGTGCCAGCTCACCGCAGGCGAGCTCCTATAATTCACCCCTCCACTTT
CDR3: CASSPQASSYNSPLHF

D: TRBD1
size: many
J: TRBJ1-1
length: 15
V: TRBV7-2
DNA: TGTGCCAGCAGCTTAGAAGGGAGGGGACAGACTGAAGCTTTCTTT
CDR3: CASSLEGRGQTEAFF

D: TRBD2
size: many
J: TRBJ2-3
length: 16
V: TRBV27
DNA: TGTGCCACCTCTGTCGTGGCGGGAGGACGGATGTATACGCAGTATTTT
CDR3: CATSVVAGGRMYTQYF